One and the same sample provided the 13 T cell receptor beta chains below, sequenced in a study of T cells in Graves' hyperthyroidism and ophthalmopathy. RNA transcripts gave rise to amplified TCR beta CDR3 regions. An initial round of RT-PCR targeting the TCR CDR3 relied on the HTBI primer set. TCRdb called the multiplex PCR reads again in MiXCR, with one record for every CDR3 protein. Of approximately 370,000 distinct CDR3 sequences listed, about 15% are singletons. The sequenced sample was blood. Every receptor here comes from a woman in her twenties or thirties with Graves' hyperthyroidism that later progressed to Graves' ophthalmopathy.

The genes are TRBV4-1 and TRBJ2-5, with a tentative D call TRBD2 (5 bases). Germline CDR1 is MGHRA and CDR2 is YSYEKL. Trimming shortened V by 4 bases and J by 2 bases, and 11 bases separated the two germline ends. The CDR3 consists of 14 residues. The CDR3 DNA is TGCGCCAGCAGCCTCGCGGGCCAGCAAGAGACCCAGTACTTC. It specifies CASSLAGQQETQYF.

This clonotype was counted ten times or more. J is TRBJ2-1 and V is TRBV7-9; 9 nucleotides agree with TRBD2. The V segment lost 1 base and the J segment 7 bases; nucleotides outside the gene matches: 8. The CDR3 has 16 residues. Germline V lookup: CDR1 SEHNR, CDR2 FQNEAQ (reference sequence). The CDR3 region is CASSLVGGGALNEQFF. DNA for the CDR3: TGTGCCAGCAGCTTAGTAGGCGGGGGGGCGTTGAATGAGCAGTTCTTC.

This clonotype was observed many times. The CDR3 protein is CASSQSGFATEAFF. The CDR3 nucleotides are TGTGCCAGCAGCCAATCAGGGTTTGCGACTGAAGCTTTCTTT. The V gene is TRBV3-1, the J gene TRBJ1-1, with D possibly matching TRBD1 (5 bases). This CDR3 contains 14 residues. The V and J ends lost 2 bases and 5 bases respectively, with 12 bases between them. Germline CDR1 reads LGHDT; CDR2 reads YNNKEL (reference sequence).

In its sample, this clonotype was seen many times. V usage is TRBV28 and J usage is TRBJ2-7; 8 bases are a match to TRBD2. CDR3 length: 15 residues. Germline values: CDR1 MDHEN, CDR2 SYDVKM. V trimming: 5 bases; J trimming: 1 base; junction bases outside the gene matches: 7. The CDR3 bases are TGTGCCAGCAGTCCGTATACGGGAGGGTCCTACGAGCAGTACTTC. Protein product: CASSPYTGGSYEQYF.

This clonotype turned up a few times. V is TRBV7-9 and J is TRBJ2-7; TRBD1 aligns across 9 bases. Germline assignment: CDR1 SEHNR and CDR2 FQNEAQ (reference sequence). The CDR3 has 15 amino acids. V lost 5 bases to trimming and J lost 3 bases; unmatched junction nucleotides: 8. The CDR3 nucleotides read TGTGCCAGCAGCCGATCCCCGGGACAGGGCTACGAGCAGTACTTC. This sequence encodes CASSRSPGQGYEQYF.

This clonotype was counted at least ten times. The chain couples TRBV20-1 to TRBJ2-3; the match to TRBD1 covers 9 bases. After removal of 5 bases from V and 3 bases from J, the junction contained 15 bases not matched to a gene. CDR1 and CDR2 (germline): DFQATT, SNEGSKA (reference sequence). This CDR3 contains 17 residues. The CDR3 bases are TGCAGTGCTGAACACCCCGGGACAGGGATGAGTACAGATACGCAGTATTTT. Translating gives CSAEHPGTGMSTDTQYF.

This clonotype was observed at least ten times. The rearrangement links TRBV3-1 to TRBJ1-2; D unclear. The CDR3 is 15 amino acids. The germline V and J ends were trimmed by 1 base and 0 bases, with 9 bases remaining between them. Germline CDR1 is LGHDT and CDR2 is YNNKEL (reference sequence). DNA for the CDR3: TGTGCCAGCAGCCAAGGGCCCACAACTAACTATGGCTACACCTTC. This translates into CASSQGPTTNYGYTF.

This clonotype came up many times. The V gene is TRBV20-1, the J gene TRBJ1-5; tentative D call: TRBD1 (5 bases). In germline, CDR1 is DFQATT, CDR2 SNEGSKA (reference sequence). Trimming shortened V by 3 bases and J by 4 bases, and 16 bases separated the two germline ends. This CDR3 is built from 15 residues. The CDR3 here is CSASSYGTDNQPQHF. The CDR3 DNA is TGCAGTGCTAGTTCCTACGGGACTGATAATCAGCCCCAGCATTTT.

This clonotype was counted ten times or more. The chain employs TRBV28 and TRBJ2-7, with D possibly TRBD1 on 5 matching bases. The CDR3 consists of 13 residues. V was clipped by 5 bases and J by 1 base, with 9 bases between them. The germline V gene has CDR1 MDHEN and CDR2 SYDVKM. The DNA for the CDR3 is TGTGCCAGCAGTATGGGGCCGTCCTACGAGCAGTACTTC. It encodes CASSMGPSYEQYF.

This clonotype came up many times. V and J are TRBV4-1 and TRBJ2-7; D is undetermined. This CDR3 comprises 14 residues. CDR1 is MGHRA and CDR2 is YSYEKL in the germline V gene. The V end was cut by 1 base, the J end by 2 bases, with 9 bases between. The CDR3 DNA sequence: TGCGCCAGCAGCCAAGGCTCGCGAGCCTACGAGCAGTACTTC. As protein: CASSQGSRAYEQYF.

The V gene is TRBV7-9, the J gene TRBJ2-3, with 7 bases lining up with TRBD1. This CDR3 spans 17 amino acids. After removal of 3 bases from V and 6 bases from J, the junction contained 15 bases not matched to a gene. The germline V gene has CDR1 SEHNR and CDR2 FQNEAQ (reference sequence). DNA of the CDR3: TGTGCCAGCAGCTTCCCTACAGGGGCATCGAGGTATGATACGCAGTATTTT. Amino acid sequence: CASSFPTGASRYDTQYF.

Ten or more counts support this clonotype. The gene calls are TRBV19 and TRBJ1-5, with D hard to call. The CDR3 runs 17 residues. The V and J ends lost 2 bases and 0 bases respectively, with 14 bases between them. CDR1 is LNHDA and CDR2 is SQIVND in the germline V gene (reference sequence). The CDR3 nucleotides are TGTGCCAGTAGTATACCCCGGGGTCCGAATAGCAATCAGCCCCAGCATTTT. It yields the protein CASSIPRGPNSNQPQHF.

In its sample, this clonotype was seen many times. V usage is TRBV6-1 and J usage is TRBJ2-1; 8 nucleotides line up with TRBD2. The CDR3 covers 17 residues. Trimming took 7 bases from V and 2 from J; bases not matched to a gene: 13. Germline V gives CDR1 MNHNS, CDR2 SASEGT. CDR3 residues: CASNGRPGLDTYNEQFF. CDR3 nucleotides: TGTGCCAGCAACGGAAGGCCGGGACTAGATACCTACAATGAGCAGTTCTTC.